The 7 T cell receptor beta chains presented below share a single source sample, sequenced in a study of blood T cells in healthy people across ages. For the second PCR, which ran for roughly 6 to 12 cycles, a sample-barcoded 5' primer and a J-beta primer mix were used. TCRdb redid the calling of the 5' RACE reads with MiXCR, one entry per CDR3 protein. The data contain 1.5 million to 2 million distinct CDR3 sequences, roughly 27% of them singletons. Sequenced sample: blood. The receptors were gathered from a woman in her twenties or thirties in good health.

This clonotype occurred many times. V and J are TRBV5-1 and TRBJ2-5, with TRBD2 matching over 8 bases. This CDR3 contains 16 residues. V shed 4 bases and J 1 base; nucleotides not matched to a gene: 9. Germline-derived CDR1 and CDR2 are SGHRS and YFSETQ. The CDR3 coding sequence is TGCGCCAGCAGCCTTAGCGGGAAGGGCCCCCAAGAGACCCAGTACTTC. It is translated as CASSLSGKGPQETQYF.

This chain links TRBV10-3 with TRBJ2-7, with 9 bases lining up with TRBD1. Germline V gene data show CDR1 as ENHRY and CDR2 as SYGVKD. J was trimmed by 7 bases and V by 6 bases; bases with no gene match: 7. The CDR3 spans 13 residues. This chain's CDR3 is CAIRGQGLGEQYF. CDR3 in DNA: TGTGCCATCAGGGGACAGGGATTAGGTGAGCAGTACTTC.

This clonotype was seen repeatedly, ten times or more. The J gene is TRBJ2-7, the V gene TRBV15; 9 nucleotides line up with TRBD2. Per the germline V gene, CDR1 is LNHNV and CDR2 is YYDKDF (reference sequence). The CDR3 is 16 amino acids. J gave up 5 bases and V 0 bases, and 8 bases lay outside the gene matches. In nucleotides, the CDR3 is TGTGCCACCAGCAGAGATCCGGTAGCGGGAGTTCACGAGCAGTACTTC. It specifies CATSRDPVAGVHEQYF.

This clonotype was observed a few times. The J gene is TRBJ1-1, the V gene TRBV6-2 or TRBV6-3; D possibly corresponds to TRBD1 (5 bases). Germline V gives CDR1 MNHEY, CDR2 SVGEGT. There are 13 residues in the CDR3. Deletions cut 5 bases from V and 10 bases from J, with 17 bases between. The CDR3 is CASSHGQGNAAFF. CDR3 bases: TGTGCCAGCAGTCACGGGCAGGGAAATGCAGCTTTCTTT.

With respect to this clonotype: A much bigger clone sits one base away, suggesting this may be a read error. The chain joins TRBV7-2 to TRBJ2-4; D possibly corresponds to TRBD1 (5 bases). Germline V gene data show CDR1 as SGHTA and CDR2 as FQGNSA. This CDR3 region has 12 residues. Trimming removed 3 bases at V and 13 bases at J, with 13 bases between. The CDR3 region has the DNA TGTGCCAGCAGCTTCGATCAGGGTGAGCAGTACTTC. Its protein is CASSFDQGEQYF.

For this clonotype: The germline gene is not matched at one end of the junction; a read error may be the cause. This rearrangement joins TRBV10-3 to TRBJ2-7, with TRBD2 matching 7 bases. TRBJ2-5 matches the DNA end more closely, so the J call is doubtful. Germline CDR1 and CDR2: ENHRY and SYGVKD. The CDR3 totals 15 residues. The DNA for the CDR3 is TGTACCATCAGGAAATACAGCGGGACGCAAGAGACCCAGTACTTC. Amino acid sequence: CTIRKYSGTQETQYF.

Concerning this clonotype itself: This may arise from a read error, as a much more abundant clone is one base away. Here the CDR3 reads CSAPTGTGNNEQYF. The CDR3 DNA reads TGCAGTGCTCCGACCGGGACAGGCAACAATGAGCAGTACTTC. The V and J genes are TRBV20-1 and TRBJ2-7, with 8 bases matching TRBD1. Germline V lookup: CDR1 DFQATT, CDR2 SNEGSKA (reference sequence). The V and J ends lost 5 bases and 7 bases, in that order; junction bases with no gene match: 13. CDR3 size: 14 residues.